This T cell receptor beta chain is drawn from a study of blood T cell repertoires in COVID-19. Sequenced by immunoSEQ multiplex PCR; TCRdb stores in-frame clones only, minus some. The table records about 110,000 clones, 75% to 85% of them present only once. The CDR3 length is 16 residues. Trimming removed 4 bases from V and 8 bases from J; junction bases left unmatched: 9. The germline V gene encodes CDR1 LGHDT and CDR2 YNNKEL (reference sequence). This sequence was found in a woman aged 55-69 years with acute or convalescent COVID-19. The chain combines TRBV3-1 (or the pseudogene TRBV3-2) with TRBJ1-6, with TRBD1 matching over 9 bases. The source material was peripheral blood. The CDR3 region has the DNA TGTGCCAGCAGCCTCTACGGACAGGGGAATTATTCACCCCTCCACTTT. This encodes CASSLYGQGNYSPLHF.